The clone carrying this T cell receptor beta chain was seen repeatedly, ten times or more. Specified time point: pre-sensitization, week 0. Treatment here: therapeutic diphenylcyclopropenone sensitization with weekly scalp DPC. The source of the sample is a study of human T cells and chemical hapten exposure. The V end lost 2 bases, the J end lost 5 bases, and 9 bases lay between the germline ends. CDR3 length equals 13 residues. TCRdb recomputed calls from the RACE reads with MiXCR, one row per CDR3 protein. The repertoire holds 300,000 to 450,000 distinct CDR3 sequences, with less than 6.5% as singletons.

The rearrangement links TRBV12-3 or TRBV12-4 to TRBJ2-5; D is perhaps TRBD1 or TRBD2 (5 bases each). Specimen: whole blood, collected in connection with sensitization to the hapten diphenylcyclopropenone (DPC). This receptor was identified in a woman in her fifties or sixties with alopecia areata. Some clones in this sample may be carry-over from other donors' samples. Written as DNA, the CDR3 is TGTGCCAGCAGTTTAAGTGGGACGGAGACCCAGTACTTC. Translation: CASSLSGTETQYF.